This is a list of T cell receptor beta chains from one sample in a study of T cell repertoires in cytomegalovirus infection. MiXCR, run by TCRdb on the reads, gives a single entry per CDR3 protein. The sample holds roughly 70,000 distinct CDR3 sequences, 20% to 25% seen once. No antigen has been identified for these receptors. This specimen was CD8+ T cells from cultured PBMCs, taken from culture after CMV antigen stimulation. The receptors here all came from a human donor in good health (CMV status not recorded). Some clones in this sample may be carry-over from other donors' samples. Both conserved end residues are part of each CDR3.

>TRBJ2-3|TRBV20-1
CSAILGVSSTDTQYF
>TRBJ2-7|TRBV7-2
CASSDSYEQYF
>TRBJ1-1|TRBV7-8
CASSLVSRDTEAFF
>TRBJ1-1|TRBV10-3
CAIGETGLNTEAFF
>TRBJ2-1|TRBV7-6
CASSRTVNNEQFF
>TRBJ2-3|TRBV24-1
CATSPGHYTDTQYF
>TRBJ2-1|TRBV4-3
CASSQAGLAGGISYNEQFF
>TRBJ2-5|TRBV7-6
CASSVDSQETQYF
>TRBJ2-2|TRBV9
CASSGSIGELFF
>TRBJ1-2|TRBV12-3/TRBV12-4
CASINGQYYGYTF
>TRBJ1-2|TRBV20-1
CSALVRTGTNYGYTF
>TRBJ1-3|TRBV12-3/TRBV12-4
CANSSPRTTSGNTIYF
>TRBJ1-5|TRBV20-1
CSASPQGQGIQPQHF
>TRBJ2-7|TRBV6-2/TRBV6-3
CASSYALGVAGRLSSYEQYF
>TRBJ1-5|TRBV6-1
CASSPGPGSNQPQHF
>TRBJ2-5|TRBV20-1
CSALWTSGGQGETQYF
>TRBJ1-2|TRBV29-1
CSVESRAPSGYTF
>TRBJ1-5|TRBV7-8
CASSDRDRGFGNQPQHF
>TRBJ1-1|TRBV7-2
CASSPVGRPTEAFF
>TRBJ2-7|TRBV27
CASSRDRTGSYEQYF
>TRBJ1-5|TRBV27
CASSIGQGDQPQHF
>TRBJ2-7|TRBV7-9
CASSLTGPQAYEQYF
>TRBJ2-3|TRBV7-8
CASSLVFSDTQYF
>TRBJ2-7|TRBV12-3/TRBV12-4
CASSLAQDRAYEQYF
>TRBJ2-5|TRBV20-1
CSSEGGLGETQYF
>TRBJ2-3|TRBV7-6
CASSSFPGTDTQYF
>TRBJ1-1|TRBV7-8
CASTRGTEAFF
>TRBJ1-5|TRBV6-2/TRBV6-3
CASSSRAVGAQHF
>TRBJ2-7|TRBV7-6
CASSMAGTVYEQYF
>TRBJ2-7|TRBV7-2
CASRAFGGYSYEQYF
>TRBJ1-5|TRBV12-3/TRBV12-4
CASSIPRGLGEAQHF
>TRBJ1-1|TRBV7-9
CASSLGGNEAFF
>TRBJ1-1|TRBV19
CASSLMGSAEAFF
>TRBJ1-4|TRBV4-3
CASSQAGVANEKLFF
>TRBJ1-5|TRBV6-2/TRBV6-3
CASSYPPETGAGNQPQHF
>TRBJ1-1|TRBV7-9
CASSGGTVNTEAFF
>TRBJ2-7|TRBV5-1
CASSVNTGLKDEQYF
>TRBJ2-7|TRBV6-2/TRBV6-3
CASSYPRLDRKNTYEQYF
>TRBJ1-1|TRBV18
CASSRLGQGKPNTEAFF
>TRBJ2-5|TRBV7-8
CASSLGPPGETQYF
>TRBJ2-7|TRBV7-2
CASSLEVAGELREQYF
>TRBJ1-6|TRBV7-9
CASSLDGFAYSPLHF
>TRBJ1-4|TRBV27
CASRGPTNEKLFF
>TRBJ1-2|TRBV7-2
CARPPLVGAVLGYTF
>TRBJ1-4|TRBV5-1
CASSLPGAREKLFF
>TRBJ2-7|TRBV7-6
CASRQRDTAYEQYF
>TRBJ2-7|TRBV11-2
CASSSWGGTGFYEQYF
>TRBJ2-1|TRBV7-9
CASSLVAGSYNEQFF
>TRBJ2-2|TRBV11-1
CASSLTRGVNTGELFF